Presented here are 31 T cell receptor beta chains from one specimen sequenced in a study of T cell responses to AZD1222 COVID-19 vaccine. The table came from immunoSEQ multiplex PCR; TCRdb's copy has only in-frame clones and leaves some out. The sample has 170,000 or so clones; around 90% are singletons. The sequenced sample was peripheral blood, obtained on day 0 of AZD1222 vaccination. Source of these receptors: an adult in good health.

This clone was seen a few times. The chain carries TRBV19 and TRBJ2-2; 7 nucleotides match TRBD1. This CDR3 contains 16 residues. Germline trimming cut 2 bases from V and 4 bases from J; bases unmatched to any gene: 7. Germline CDR1 reads LNHDA; CDR2 reads SQIVND (reference sequence). This chain's CDR3 is CASSIRKGAVTGELFF. For the CDR3, the DNA is TGTGCCAGTAGTATACGGAAGGGGGCGGTCACCGGGGAGCTGTTTTTT.

The J gene is TRBJ2-1, the V gene TRBV18, with 14 bases matching TRBD2. Germline values: CDR1 KGHSH, CDR2 LQKENI. The CDR3 runs 17 residues. The V and J ends lost 1 base and 9 bases, in that order; junction bases with no gene match: 8. DNA of the CDR3: TGTGCCAGCTCACCACAGGAAGGGACTAGCGGGAGTGGTGAGCAGTTCTTC. Its translation: CASSPQEGTSGSGEQFF. Using reference TRBV18 and TRBJ2-1 for the parts outside the CDR3, the full variable domain is NAGVMQNPRHLVRRRGQEARLRCSPMKGHSHVYWYRQLPEEGLKFMVYLQKENIIDESGMPKERFSAEFPKEGPSILRIQQVVRGDSAAYFCASSPQEGTSGSGEQFFGPGTRLTVL.

CDR3 protein: CASSLFRAVNTEAFF. DNA for the CDR3: TGTGCCAGCAGTTTATTCCGGGCAGTGAACACTGAAGCTTTCTTT. The chain joins TRBV28 to TRBJ1-1; no clear D. CDR3 length equals 15 residues. V was clipped by 1 base and J by 0 bases, with 9 bases between them. CDR1 is MDHEN, CDR2 SYDVKM, per germline.

J is TRBJ2-1 and V is TRBV7-3, with D possibly matching TRBD2 (5 bases). Germline-derived CDR1 and CDR2 are SGHTA and FQGTGA. The CDR3 runs to 13 residues. The V gene lost 4 bases and the J gene lost 8 bases, with 12 bases spanning the gap. CDR3 sequence reads: CASSSLLSDEQFF. CDR3 bases: TGTGCCAGCAGCTCCCTTCTTAGCGATGAGCAGTTCTTC.

This rearrangement joins TRBV4-1 to TRBJ2-2; D gene ambiguous. The CDR3 totals 14 residues. From germline, CDR1 is MGHRA and CDR2 YSYEKL. Trimming removed 4 bases from V and 4 bases from J, with 10 bases in between. Here the CDR3 reads CASSPEESTGELFF. DNA for the CDR3: TGCGCCAGCAGCCCAGAAGAGAGCACCGGGGAGCTGTTTTTT.

The chain has TRBV28 and TRBJ2-7, with 10 nucleotides matching TRBD2. Germline-derived CDR1 and CDR2 are MDHEN and SYDVKM. Losses at the gene ends were 6 bases for V and 9 bases for J; bases not matched to a gene: 11. The CDR3 is made up of 14 amino acids. CDR3 coding DNA: TGTGCCAGCAGCCTCGTAGTAGCGGGGGGCGGGCAGTACTTC. This encodes CASSLVVAGGGQYF. Variable domain in full (rest from reference TRBV28 and TRBJ2-7): DVKVTQSSRYLVKRTGEKVFLECVQDMDHENMFWYRQDPGLGLRLIYFSYDVKMKEKGDIPEGYSVSREKKERFSLILESASTNQTSMYLCASSLVVAGGGQYFGPGTRLTVT.

The rearrangement uses TRBV18 and TRBJ1-3; 7 bases align to TRBD1. This CDR3 has 16 amino acids. Losses at the gene ends were 3 bases for V and 3 bases for J; bases not matched to a gene: 8. The germline V gene has CDR1 KGHSH and CDR2 LQKENI. The CDR3 sequence is CASSPPRDSIGNTIYF. The CDR3 DNA reads TGTGCCAGCTCACCCCCCCGGGACAGCATTGGAAACACCATATATTTT.

J is TRBJ1-6 and V is TRBV5-1; D is undetermined. The germline gives CDR1 SGHRS, CDR2 YFSETQ. The V gene lost 4 bases and the J gene lost 2 bases, with 16 bases spanning the gap. The CDR3 loop spans 17 amino acids. CDR3 region: CASSPYPASTYNSPLHF. CDR3 DNA: TGCGCCAGCAGCCCCTACCCGGCCTCTACCTATAATTCACCCCTCCACTTT.

V usage is TRBV5-1 and J usage is TRBJ2-4, with D hard to call. The V gene lost 0 bases and the J gene lost 4 bases, with 8 bases spanning the gap. CDR3 length: 14 amino acids. Germline V gene sequence: CDR1 SGHRS, CDR2 YFSETQ. CDR3 sequence reads: CASSLGIRKNIQYF. The CDR3 nucleotides are TGCGCCAGCAGCTTGGGGATCCGGAAAAACATTCAGTACTTC.

The chain recombines TRBV6-5 with TRBJ1-5; D might be TRBD1 (6 bases). This CDR3 contains 13 residues. Trimming took off 6 bases at V and 7 bases at J, with 13 bases between the two ends. Germline assignment: CDR1 MNHEY and CDR2 SVGAGI. CDR3 in amino acids: CASSVQGSQPQHF. For the CDR3, the DNA is TGTGCCAGCAGCGTACAGGGAAGCCAGCCCCAGCATTTT.

The V and J genes are TRBV21-1 and TRBJ2-5; the table's D call of TRBD1 was not tested on the DNA. TRBV21-1 constitutes a pseudogene. The CDR3 totals 13 residues. CDR3 sequence reads: CAGTGGSRETQYF. The CDR3, as DNA: TGTGCCGGTACAGGGGGGAGCAGGGAGACCCAGTACTTC.

The rearrangement joins TRBV2 to TRBJ2-2; 8 bases match TRBD1. There are 18 residues in the CDR3. Germline-derived CDR1 and CDR2 are SNHLY and FYNNEI. Unmatched junction bases numbered 16, after V lost 1 base and J lost 9 bases. The CDR3 sequence is CASSEVWHRGTHNRELFF. The CDR3 DNA is TGTGCCAGCAGTGAAGTTTGGCACAGGGGGACGCATAACCGGGAGCTGTTTTTT.

The J gene is TRBJ2-3, the V gene TRBV6-5; D possibly corresponds to TRBD2 (5 bases). The CDR3 extends over 14 amino acids. V lost 7 bases, J lost 0 bases, and 11 bases lay in between. CDR1 is MNHEY and CDR2 is SVGAGI in the germline V gene. The CDR3, as DNA: TGTGCCAGCAAGATAGGACTTAGCACAGATACGCAGTATTTT. Its translation: CASKIGLSTDTQYF.

This rearrangement joins TRBV11-2 to TRBJ2-5, with D maybe TRBD2 (6 bases). The CDR3 is made up of 16 amino acids. CDR1 and CDR2 (germline): SGHAT, FQNNGV. V shed 5 bases and J shed 2 bases, with 18 bases lying between them. The CDR3 region has the DNA TGTGCCAGCAGCCCGGGGACTGGTCGGACGCAAGAGACCCAGTACTTC. This sequence encodes CASSPGTGRTQETQYF.

This chain joins TRBV7-9 and TRBJ1-2; D is unclear. Looked up from germline, CDR1 is SEHNR and CDR2 is FQNEAQ (reference sequence). The CDR3 is 15 amino acids. Trimming stripped 4 bases from V and 4 bases from J, with 16 bases between. The CDR3 here is CASSSKTLGSYGYTF. CDR3 coding DNA: TGTGCCAGCAGCTCGAAGACACTGGGTAGCTATGGCTACACCTTC.

This clone was detected only once. CDR3 region: CASSPSDRWASNYGYTF. As DNA, the CDR3 is TGTGCCAGCAGCCCGTCGGACAGGTGGGCCTCTAACTATGGCTACACCTTC. The chain uses TRBV7-2 and TRBJ1-2; 7 bases fit TRBD1. This CDR3 is 17 amino acids long. The V and J ends lost 5 bases and 0 bases, in that order; junction bases with no gene match: 12. The V gene's germline CDR1 is SGHTA and CDR2 FQGNSA.

The chain recombines TRBV5-4 with TRBJ2-2, with D possibly matching TRBD1 (6 bases). Between the trimmed V and J ends, which lost 0 bases and 7 bases, there was a span of 22 bases. This CDR3 comprises 18 residues. The germline CDR1 and CDR2 sequences are SGHNT and YYREEE (reference sequence). CDR3 residues: CASSLGTLPGHRGGELFF. DNA of the CDR3: TGTGCCAGCAGCTTGGGTACCCTCCCGGGACACCGGGGCGGGGAGCTGTTTTTT.

The V and J genes are TRBV7-2 and TRBJ2-2, with 7 bases fitting TRBD2. V lost 5 bases and J lost 0; bases outside the gene matches: 6. This CDR3 spans 16 amino acids. The germline V gene encodes CDR1 SGHTA and CDR2 FQGNSA. This CDR3 is CASSRQGGANTGELFF. As DNA, the CDR3 is TGTGCCAGCAGCCGTCAGGGAGGGGCGAACACCGGGGAGCTGTTTTTT.

The CDR3 is CATSRGMAGAIYEQYF. CDR3 in DNA: TGTGCCACCAGCAGAGGGATGGCGGGAGCGATCTACGAGCAGTACTTC. This rearrangement joins TRBV15 to TRBJ2-7, with 7 bases that match TRBD2. V shed 1 base, J shed 3 bases, and the junction held 9 bases outside the gene matches. CDR1 and CDR2 from the germline V gene are LNHNV and YYDKDF (reference sequence). This CDR3 is 16 amino acids long.

The CDR3: CASSYYGQGNYEQYF. The CDR3 coding sequence is TGTGCCAGCAGTTACTACGGACAGGGTAACTACGAGCAGTACTTC. The chain employs TRBV6-5 and TRBJ2-7; 8 bases are shared with TRBD1. In germline, CDR1 is MNHEY, CDR2 SVGAGI. V lost 1 base, J lost 3 bases, and 5 bases stayed unmatched. The CDR3 runs to 15 residues.

This clone showed up just once. The chain is built from TRBV29-1 and TRBJ2-7; 7 bases are a match to TRBD1. Germline trimming cut 4 bases from V and 0 bases from J; bases unmatched to any gene: 6. Germline CDR1 SQVTM, CDR2 ANQGSEA. This CDR3 has 14 residues. CDR3 in amino acids: CSVAGQELSYEQYF. The CDR3 DNA follows: TGCAGCGTTGCCGGACAGGAACTCTCCTACGAGCAGTACTTC.

A note on this clone: The junction differs from germline at one of its ends, possibly a read error. The genes are TRBV19 and TRBJ1-4; D is ambiguous. The germline V gene has CDR1 LNHDA and CDR2 SQIVND (reference sequence). The CDR3 length is 14 residues. CDR3 region: CASSPWSGNVKLFF. The CDR3 DNA is TGTGCCAGTAGTCCGTGGTCGGGGAATGTAAAACTGTTTTTT.

V usage is TRBV7-9 and J usage is TRBJ1-1; D call uncertain. The CDR3 spans 15 residues. The germline CDR1 and CDR2 sequences are SEHNR and FQNEAQ (reference sequence). Trimming removed 3 bases at V and 1 base at J, with 12 bases between. In nucleotides, the CDR3 is TGTGCCAGCAGCTTTTCTCGGGGAGGGAACACTGAAGCTTTCTTT. Encoded protein: CASSFSRGGNTEAFF.

This clone was seen just once. The chain combines TRBV28 with TRBJ2-2; 7 bases map to TRBD1. Looked up from germline, CDR1 is MDHEN and CDR2 is SYDVKM. The CDR3 sequence is 13 residues long. J was trimmed by 4 bases and V by 4 bases; bases with no gene match: 0. As DNA, the CDR3 is TGTGCCAGCAGTTACAGGGGCACCGGGGAGCTGTTTTTT. Protein product: CASSYRGTGELFF.

The CDR3 region has the DNA TGTGCCAGTAGTATAGGGGCAGGGAGAACTGGGGCCAACGTCCTGACTTTC. This translates into CASSIGAGRTGANVLTF. This chain uses TRBV19 with TRBJ2-6; TRBD1 or TRBD2 may be the D gene (5 bases each). The CDR3 extends over 17 amino acids. The germline V and J ends were trimmed by 1 base and 2 bases, with 12 bases remaining between them. The V gene's germline CDR1 is LNHDA and CDR2 SQIVND (reference sequence).

This clone was seen just once. The rearrangement joins TRBV5-1 to TRBJ2-7, with 10 bases fitting TRBD2. CDR1 is SGHRS, CDR2 YFSETQ, per germline. V trimming: 1 base; J trimming: 2 bases; junction bases outside the gene matches: 3. The CDR3 covers 15 residues. The CDR3 nucleotides are TGCGCCAGCAGCTTGCGAGCGGGAGGGCCCTACGAGCAGTACTTC. Amino acids: CASSLRAGGPYEQYF.

This chain uses TRBV2 with TRBJ2-7; D is uncertain. Germline CDR1 SNHLY, CDR2 FYNNEI. The V gene lost 8 bases and the J gene lost 0 bases, with 11 bases spanning the gap. This CDR3 has 13 residues. DNA of the CDR3: TGTGCCAGCCAACCCACGGGCTCCTACGAGCAGTACTTC. It codes for CASQPTGSYEQYF.

The V call is TRBV6-1, the J call TRBJ1-5, with D possibly TRBD1 on 5 matching bases. With 4 bases removed from V and 0 bases from J, the gap between germline ends came to 16 bases. Germline V gene lookup returns CDR1 MNHNS and CDR2 SASEGT. This CDR3 has 17 residues. CDR3 DNA sequence: TGTGCCAGCAGTGGGGCAGGGAGGGGAGATAGCAATCAGCCCCAGCATTTT. It specifies CASSGAGRGDSNQPQHF.

This chain uses TRBV6-5 with TRBJ2-7; D unresolved. The CDR3 is 13 amino acids. The V gene lost 6 bases and the J gene lost 4 bases, with 13 bases spanning the gap. CDR1 is MNHEY and CDR2 is SVGAGI in the germline V gene. The CDR3 loop is CASRIYQRYEQYF. In DNA, the CDR3 is TGTGCCAGCAGAATATACCAGAGGTACGAGCAGTACTTC.

The J gene is TRBJ2-7, the V gene TRBV6-5; TRBD1 matches 8 bases. This CDR3 has 15 residues. CDR1 and CDR2 (germline): MNHEY, SVGAGI. Losses at the gene ends were 3 bases for V and 5 bases for J; bases not matched to a gene: 9. This CDR3 reads CASSYFQGAINEQYF. The CDR3 region has the DNA TGTGCCAGCAGTTATTTCCAGGGGGCGATAAACGAGCAGTACTTC.

This chain uses TRBV2 with TRBJ2-7, with 12 bases matching TRBD2. The CDR3 runs to 17 residues. The germline gives CDR1 SNHLY, CDR2 FYNNEI. V shed 4 bases and J 5 bases; nucleotides not matched to a gene: 12. CDR3 loop: CASSASPSSGRADEQYF. CDR3 bases: TGTGCCAGCAGTGCCAGCCCCTCTAGCGGGAGGGCGGACGAGCAGTACTTC.